Presented here are 24 T cell receptor beta chains from one specimen sequenced in a study of blood T cell repertoires in COVID-19. Assay: immunoSEQ multiplex PCR; the TCRdb copy retains only in-frame clones and omits some. The data show 200,000 to 300,000 clones, roughly 79% seen once. Sequences were obtained from peripheral blood. The source is an elderly woman with COVID-19, enrolled during active disease.

Points on this clone: The same CDR3 arises from other DNA sequences in this sample as well. The V call is TRBV28, the J call TRBJ1-1; D gene ambiguous. CDR1 is MDHEN, CDR2 SYDVKM, per germline. The ends were cut back, 6 bases at V and 1 base at J, with 12 bases in the middle. The CDR3 length is 14 residues. DNA of the CDR3: TGTGCCAGCAGCCTGCGGCGGGGGAACACTGAAGCTTTCTTT. Its translation is CASSLRRGNTEAFF. Combining the CDR3 with reference TRBV28 and TRBJ1-1 gives the whole variable domain DVKVTQSSRYLVKRTGEKVFLECVQDMDHENMFWYRQDPGLGLRLIYFSYDVKMKEKGDIPEGYSVSREKKERFSLILESASTNQTSMYLCASSLRRGNTEAFFGQGTRLTVV.

The CDR3 sequence: CASSSGTSGRSSYEQYF. Written as DNA, the CDR3 is TGTGCCAGCAGTTCCGGGACTAGCGGGAGGAGCTCCTACGAGCAGTACTTC. This chain joins TRBV6-2 or TRBV6-3 and TRBJ2-7, with 15 bases that match TRBD2. This CDR3 is built from 17 residues. Germline trimming cut 4 bases from V and 0 bases from J; bases unmatched to any gene: 4. Germline lookup yields CDR1 MNHEY and CDR2 SVGEGT.

This clone occurred once. The chain uses TRBV18 and TRBJ1-1; 8 bases match TRBD1. Trimming at V came to 0 bases and at J to 3 bases, leaving 0 bases not matched to a gene. Per germline, CDR1 KGHSH and CDR2 LQKENI. The CDR3 contains 14 residues. The CDR3 nucleotides are TGTGCCAGCTCACCACCACAGGGGGACACTGAAGCTTTCTTT. It is translated as CASSPPQGDTEAFF.

The chain employs TRBV6-5 and TRBJ2-3, with 10 bases lining up with TRBD1. V lost 8 bases and J lost 4; bases outside the gene matches: 3. Germline lookup yields CDR1 MNHEY and CDR2 SVGAGI. The CDR3 covers 13 residues. CDR3 residues: CASVDRGADTQYF. The CDR3 DNA reads as TGTGCCAGCGTGGACAGGGGGGCAGATACGCAGTATTTT.

This chain connects TRBV29-1 to TRBJ2-7; TRBD1 agrees at 9 bases. Per germline, CDR1 SQVTM and CDR2 ANQGSEA. The CDR3 consists of 12 residues. The V and J ends lost 6 bases and 7 bases, in that order; junction bases with no gene match: 7. The CDR3 region is CSVSQGAGEQYF. The DNA for the CDR3 is TGCAGCGTATCACAGGGGGCGGGAGAGCAGTACTTC.

The rearrangement joins TRBV18 to TRBJ1-2, with D tentatively TRBD1 (6 bases). V was pared by 6 bases and J by 5 bases, with 25 bases between. Germline CDR1 is KGHSH and CDR2 is LQKENI. This CDR3 region has 17 residues. The CDR3 nucleotides read TGTGCCAGCTCCCTCGGGGGGCAAAAGGGTGGACCTTATGGCTACACCTTC. Translating gives CASSLGGQKGGPYGYTF. The entire variable domain, with the rest obtained from reference TRBV18 and TRBJ1-2, is as follows: NAGVMQNPRHLVRRRGQEARLRCSPMKGHSHVYWYRQLPEEGLKFMVYLQKENIIDESGMPKERFSAEFPKEGPSILRIQQVVRGDSAAYFCASSLGGQKGGPYGYTFGSGTRLTVV.

This chain links TRBV18 with TRBJ2-7; D may be TRBD2 (6 bases). Trimming pared 8 bases from V and 5 bases from J, leaving 13 bases between. The CDR3 extends over 12 amino acids. The V gene's germline CDR1 is KGHSH and CDR2 LQKENI. As DNA, the CDR3 is TGTGCCAGCGCGACCGGGGGAGACGAGCAGTACTTC. It specifies CASATGGDEQYF.

The gene calls are TRBV3-1 (or the pseudogene TRBV3-2) and TRBJ1-1; 7 nucleotides align to TRBD1. V gave up 4 bases and J gave up 0 bases; unmatched junction bases: 5. The CDR3 contains 15 residues. Germline V gene lookup returns CDR1 LGHDT and CDR2 YNNKEL (reference sequence). The CDR3, as DNA: TGTGCCAGCAGCCCCGTGACAGGGTTGAACACTGAAGCTTTCTTT. It translates to CASSPVTGLNTEAFF.

This rearrangement joins TRBV6-4 to TRBJ2-1, with D perhaps TRBD2 (5 bases). Germline V CDR1 and CDR2: MRHNA, SNTAGT. This CDR3 is 16 amino acids long. V lost 0 bases and J lost 6, with 15 bases in between. The DNA of the CDR3 is TGTGCCAGCAGTGACTCCGGGCAGCTCGGAGGCAATGAGCAGTTCTTC. Protein sequence: CASSDSGQLGGNEQFF.

The gene calls are TRBV29-1 and TRBJ2-5; D may be TRBD1 (5 bases). The V gene's germline CDR1 is SQVTM and CDR2 ANQGSEA. Between the trimmed V and J ends, which lost 5 bases and 1 base, there was a span of 14 bases. The CDR3 is 14 residues long. This CDR3 is CSVYHDSTQETQYF. The CDR3 bases are TGCAGCGTTTATCACGACAGTACCCAAGAGACCCAGTACTTC. Looking up the rest from reference TRBV29-1 and TRBJ2-5 gives the full variable domain: SAVISQKPSRDICQRGTSLTIQCQVDSQVTMMFWYRQQPGQSLTLIATANQGSEATYESGFVIDKFPISRPNLTFSTLTVSNMSPEDSSIYLCSVYHDSTQETQYFGPGTRLLVL.

The chain employs TRBV28 and TRBJ1-2, with unresolved D. Germline V gene sequence: CDR1 MDHEN, CDR2 SYDVKM. The CDR3 is made up of 14 amino acids. V dropped 5 bases and J dropped 3 bases, with 13 bases sitting between them. The DNA for the CDR3 is TGTGCCAGCAGTCCCGCCGCGGAGGACTATGGCTACACCTTC. Protein: CASSPAAEDYGYTF.

The V gene is TRBV28, the J gene TRBJ1-5; D possibly corresponds to TRBD1 (5 bases). CDR1 MDHEN and CDR2 SYDVKM come from the germline V gene. The CDR3 is 14 residues long. Trimming took 3 bases from V and 5 from J, leaving 11 bases between them. The CDR3 DNA follows: TGTGCCAGCAGTTTTGGGGGGAGTTATCAGCCCCAGCATTTT. It translates to CASSFGGSYQPQHF.

This chain connects TRBV27 to TRBJ1-2; unclear D gene. V was trimmed by 5 bases and J by 6 bases, leaving 13 bases between them. The CDR3 is 13 residues long. The germline gives CDR1 MNHEY, CDR2 SMNVEV (reference sequence). The CDR3 DNA reads TGTGCCAGCAGTACAGCCCCCCTGAATGGCTACACCTTC. It encodes CASSTAPLNGYTF.

The chain carries TRBV7-9 and TRBJ1-1; 7 bases fit TRBD1. Looked up from germline, CDR1 is SEHNR and CDR2 is FQNEAQ (reference sequence). This CDR3 spans 15 amino acids. Trimming at V came to 0 bases and at J to 5 bases, leaving 6 bases not matched to a gene. The CDR3: CASSLATDRATEAFF. The CDR3 coding sequence is TGTGCCAGCAGCTTAGCTACCGACAGGGCTACTGAAGCTTTCTTT.

The rearrangement uses TRBV5-1 and TRBJ2-3, with 9 bases identical to TRBD2. There are 14 residues in the CDR3. V trimming: 2 bases; J trimming: 3 bases; junction bases outside the gene matches: 1. Looked up from germline, CDR1 is SGHRS and CDR2 is YFSETQ. The CDR3 sequence is CASSFAGGTDTQYF. In DNA form, the CDR3 reads TGCGCCAGCAGCTTCGCGGGAGGGACAGATACGCAGTATTTT.

This chain connects TRBV6-5 to TRBJ1-5; 7 positions agree with TRBD1. Trimming cost V 7 bases and J 4 bases; bases outside gene matches: 1. CDR3 length: 12 amino acids. CDR1 MNHEY and CDR2 SVGAGI come from the germline V gene. Here the CDR3 reads CASKGQNQPQHF. For the CDR3, the DNA is TGTGCCAGCAAGGGACAGAATCAGCCCCAGCATTTT.

This clone was counted a single time. The gene calls are TRBV30 and TRBJ1-5; 8 bases agree with TRBD1. The CDR3 consists of 14 residues. The germline V gene has CDR1 GTSNPN and CDR2 SVGIG (reference sequence). V was pared by 2 bases and J by 6 bases, with 6 bases of the junction left unmatched. CDR3 bases: TGTGCCTGGAGTATAGGACAGGGACCTCAGCCCCAGCATTTT. Translated: CAWSIGQGPQPQHF.

The chain employs TRBV29-1 and TRBJ2-3; 14 nucleotides match TRBD2. The J segment lost 8 bases and the V segment lost 7 bases, leaving 5 bases of the junction unmatched. This CDR3 region has 13 residues. Germline V CDR1 and CDR2: SQVTM, ANQGSEA. The CDR3, as DNA: TGCAGCGCCGAGGGACTAGCGGGAGTTACGCAGTATTTT. Protein: CSAEGLAGVTQYF.

This clone was detected once. The sample holds other DNA sequences that translate to the same CDR3. V usage is TRBV15 and J usage is TRBJ2-7, with TRBD1 matching over 9 bases. The germline gives CDR1 LNHNV, CDR2 YYDKDF (reference sequence). The CDR3 is 15 amino acids. Germline trimming cut 3 bases from V and 1 base from J; bases unmatched to any gene: 4. DNA for the CDR3: TGTGCCACCAGCAGGGGGGGACAGGGTTCCTACGAGCAGTACTTC. It translates to CATSRGGQGSYEQYF.

The rearrangement joins TRBV19 to TRBJ2-1; 14 bases are a match to TRBD2. J lost 6 bases, V lost 10 bases, and 5 bases had no gene match. Germline CDR1 LNHDA, CDR2 SQIVND (reference sequence). The CDR3 consists of 14 residues. This CDR3 reads CATRLAGGTNEQFF. CDR3 in DNA: TGTGCCACACGACTAGCGGGGGGGACCAATGAGCAGTTCTTC.

The CDR3 DNA is TGTGCCAGCACCATGTCAACATACAATCAGCCCCAGCATTTT. It yields the protein CASTMSTYNQPQHF. The chain recombines TRBV2 with TRBJ1-5, with D hard to call. This CDR3 is built from 14 residues. Trimming stripped 7 bases from V and 3 bases from J, with 13 bases between. Germline V lookup: CDR1 SNHLY, CDR2 FYNNEI.

CDR3 sequence reads: CASSPGGTATDTQYF. CDR3 DNA: TGTGCCAGCAGCCCGGGGGGCACGGCAACAGATACGCAGTATTTT. The V call is TRBV9, the J call TRBJ2-3, with D possibly matching TRBD2 (7 bases). Trimming stripped 4 bases from V and 3 bases from J, with 15 bases between. Germline V gene data show CDR1 as SGDLS and CDR2 as YYNGEE. The CDR3 runs to 15 residues.

The chain carries TRBV3-1 (or the pseudogene TRBV3-2) and TRBJ1-4, with D unclear. CDR1 and CDR2 (germline): LGHDT, YNNKEL (reference sequence). The V gene lost 5 bases and the J gene lost 5 bases, with 12 bases spanning the gap. The CDR3 extends over 14 amino acids. For the CDR3, the DNA is TGTGCCAGCAGCTTCCGAGGGAGAAATGAAAAACTGTTTTTT. This sequence encodes CASSFRGRNEKLFF.

The gene calls are TRBV7-2 and TRBJ1-2; 8 bases match TRBD1. The CDR3 loop spans 19 amino acids. The junction had 19 bases not matched to a gene; V was cut back by 5 bases and J by 2 bases. Germline CDR1 reads SGHTA; CDR2 reads FQGNSA. CDR3 region: CASSPRAGGLFRGNYGYTF. As DNA, the CDR3 is TGTGCCAGCAGCCCCAGGGCAGGGGGCTTGTTTAGAGGGAACTATGGCTACACCTTC. Filled out from reference TRBV7-2 and TRBJ1-2, the complete variable domain reads GAGVSQSPSNKVTEKGKDVELRCDPISGHTALYWYRQSLGQGLEFLIYFQGNSAPDKSGLPSDRFSAERTGGSVSTLTIQRTQQEDSAVYLCASSPRAGGLFRGNYGYTFGSGTRLTVV.